This TCR beta chain was profiled in a study of CD8 T cells in Susac syndrome. Per the germline V gene, CDR1 is LNHNV and CDR2 is YYDKDF (reference sequence). The length of the CDR3 is 15 residues. V was shortened by 0 bases and J by 0 bases, with 9 bases between the two germline ends. The RNA, about 0.45 to 1 ug, was put through reverse transcription using random hexamers. TCRdb reprocessed the immunoSEQ multiplex PCR reads via MiXCR and lists one record per CDR3 protein. The repertoire holds about 80,000 distinct CDR3 sequences, with 95% to 97% as singletons. General study findings and limits: It was in TEMRA cells and active patients that Susac CD8+ clonal expansion peaked. In total CD8+ repertoires, fewer than 20 Susac-specific public clones were found, and in CD8+ TEMRA repertoires, five were found.

Details on this clonotype: What it binds is not known.

It was negative isolation that provided the CD8+ and CD4+ T cells, whereas TEMRA cells were enriched by FACS. The chain employs TRBV15 and TRBJ2-7; possible D gene TRBD2, 6 bases. The sample was CD8+ T cells from PBMCs. The TCR was taken from a human donor with Susac syndrome. For the CDR3, the DNA is TGTGCCACCAGCAGAGAGGGGGGTGCCTCCTACGAGCAGTACTTC. It translates to CATSREGGASYEQYF.